This T cell receptor beta chain was observed in a study of shared clonotypes between healthy human individuals. The input for sorted-subset replicate PCRs was approximately 200 ng DNA, 25,000 to 35,000 T cell genomes. TCRdb's table, derived via immunoSEQ multiplex PCR, lists solely in-frame clones and lacks some. This sample has about 520,000 clones; roughly 95% occur once, and the top ten carry around 0.066%. Study outcomes and limitations: With a few donors compared, roughly 5% of naive CD4 clonotypes were shared.

This clone was detected only once. Its antigen is undetermined. This sequence originates from a woman between 25 and 40 years old in good health. Sequencing was carried out using naive CD4+ T cells sorted from blood. The subset here: CD45RA+ positively selected.

The chain's CDR3 is CASSTIGTVYNEQFF. In DNA form, the CDR3 reads TGTGCCAGCAGCACTATCGGGACAGTTTACAATGAGCAGTTCTTC. This chain connects TRBV7-3 to TRBJ2-1, with 7 bases fitting TRBD1. Trimming cost V 5 bases and J 4 bases; bases outside gene matches: 8. The germline gives CDR1 SGHTA, CDR2 FQGTGA. The CDR3 totals 15 residues.